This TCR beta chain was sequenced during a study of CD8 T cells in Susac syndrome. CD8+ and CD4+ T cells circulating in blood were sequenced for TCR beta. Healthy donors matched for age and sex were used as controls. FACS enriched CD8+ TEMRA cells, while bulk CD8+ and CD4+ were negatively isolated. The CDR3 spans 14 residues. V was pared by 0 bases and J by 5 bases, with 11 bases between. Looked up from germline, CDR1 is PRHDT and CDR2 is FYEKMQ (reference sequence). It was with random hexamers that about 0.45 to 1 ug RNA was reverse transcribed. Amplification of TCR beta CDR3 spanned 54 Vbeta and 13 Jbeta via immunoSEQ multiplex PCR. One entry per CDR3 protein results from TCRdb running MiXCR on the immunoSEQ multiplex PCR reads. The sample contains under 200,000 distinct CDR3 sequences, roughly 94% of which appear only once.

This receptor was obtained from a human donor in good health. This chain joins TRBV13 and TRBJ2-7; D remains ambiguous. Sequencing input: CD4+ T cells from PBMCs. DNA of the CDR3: TGTGCCAGCAGCTTAGGGTCGGCAGGAGACGAGCAGTACTTC. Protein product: CASSLGSAGDEQYF.